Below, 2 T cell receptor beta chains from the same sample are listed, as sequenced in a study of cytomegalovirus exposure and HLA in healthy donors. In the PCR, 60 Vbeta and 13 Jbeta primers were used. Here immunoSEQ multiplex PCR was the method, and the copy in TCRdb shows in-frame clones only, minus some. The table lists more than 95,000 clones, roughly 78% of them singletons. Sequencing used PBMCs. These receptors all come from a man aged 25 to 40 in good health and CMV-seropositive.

The CDR3 loop is CASSASYEQYF. In DNA form, the CDR3 reads TGTGCCAGCAGTGCCTCCTACGAGCAGTACTTC. The chain has TRBV27 and TRBJ2-5, with unresolved D. The end of the DNA aligns better with TRBJ2-7, so the J call may be wrong. In germline, CDR1 is MNHEY, CDR2 SMNVEV (reference sequence). This CDR3 region has 11 residues.

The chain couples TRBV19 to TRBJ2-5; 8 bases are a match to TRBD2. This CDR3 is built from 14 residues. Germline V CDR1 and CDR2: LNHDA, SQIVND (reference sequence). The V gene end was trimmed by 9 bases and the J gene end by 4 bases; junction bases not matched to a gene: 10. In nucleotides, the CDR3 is TGTGCCAGCGCCCGGGGGGGTGCAGGAGAGACCCAGTACTTC. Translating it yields CASARGGAGETQYF.